This T cell receptor beta chain was recorded in a study of blood T cell repertoires in COVID-19. Sequenced by immunoSEQ multiplex PCR; TCRdb stores in-frame clones only, minus some. The sample includes 200,000 or so clones, 85% to 90% of them seen just once. This CDR3 region has 14 residues. The germline V and J ends were trimmed by 4 bases and 5 bases, with 15 bases remaining between them. CDR1 and CDR2 from the germline V gene are SEHNR and FQNEAQ (reference sequence). The V call is TRBV7-9, the J call TRBJ2-7; D is unresolved. This TCR was sampled from a middle-aged man with acute or convalescent COVID-19. Sequencing was done on a sample of peripheral blood. The CDR3 is CASSSIIGGHEQYF. In DNA form, the CDR3 reads TGTGCCAGCAGCTCCATCATTGGTGGGCACGAGCAGTACTTC. Filled out from reference TRBV7-9 and TRBJ2-7, the complete variable domain reads DTGVSQNPRHKITKRGQNVTFRCDPISEHNRLYWYRQTLGQGPEFLTYFQNEAQLEKSRLLSDRFSAERPKGSFSTLEIQRTEQGDSAMYLCASSSIIGGHEQYFGPGTRLTVT.